This entry describes one T cell receptor beta chain. Its specific antigen is unknown. No clone much larger than this one lies a single base away; base qualities are absent. This sample was included in a study of blood T cells in healthy people across ages (dated by TCRdb to between 2014 and 2016). Broadly, across the study: In model experiments, template switching captured about one uniquely barcoded TCR beta cDNA molecule for every two T cells. To track age-related changes in TCR beta repertoire diversity, the study relied on deep sequencing normalized with unique cDNA molecular identifiers. Four age groups were formed from the donors: young (average 16 years), middle-aged (approximately 40), aged (around 68) and long-lived (less than 85). Donors of different ages were randomly distributed across sequencing lanes to avoid experimental bias. The study analyzed two additional independent replicas of 1 million unique cDNA reads from the same blood draw for two donors, one aged 18 to 30 and one aged 80 or older. What the research found in general, with its limitations: Observed TCR beta diversity per million T cells fell roughly linearly with age, and a significant reduction was already apparent by age about 38. Because the CMV infection status of the donors was unknown, age-related changes in expanded clonotypes may potentially have been confounded. Because profiling used bulk unsorted PBMCs, naive and antigen-experienced compartments could not be compared conclusively. There was a strong correlation between observed TCR beta diversity and the percentage of naive T cells measured by flow cytometry. Estimates of total diversity based on one million sequenced T cells were regarded as lower bounds and as underestimates. The long-lived group showed more naive CD4+ T cells, fewer expanded clones and increased TCR diversity than the aged group, suggesting age selection.

Libraries were prepared through 5' RACE. Sequencing took place on an Illumina HiSeq 2500. A second PCR of roughly 6 to 12 cycles was run with a J-beta primer mix and a sample-barcoded 5' primer. A unique molecular identifier was introduced onto each TCR beta cDNA molecule by a template-switch 5' adaptor carrying 12 random nucleotides. At least 2.5 million CDR3-containing paired-end reads were obtained from each sample. First-strand cDNA was synthesized from all RNA with the Mint cDNA synthesis kit, primed by a TRBC-specific oligonucleotide. After uracil-DNA glycosylase treatment, a first 18-cycle PCR used universal primers M1SS and BC2_uni_R on all cDNA. Concerning the study's data processing: For normalization, 1 million high-quality reads, each with a distinct molecular identifier, were randomly selected from each sample. Reads with shared molecular identifiers were discarded instead of being binned into consensus sequences. MiTCR, set to a Q25 quality threshold and the strictest error-elimination algorithm, was used for CDR3 identification, clonotype clustering and error correction. A nonparametric unseen species model with Euler transformation was used to estimate a lower bound on total TCR beta diversity. Through fastp at Q25 and MiXCR, TCRdb rebuilt clones from the public reads, retaining in-frame beta chains. Rows with one shared CDR3 protein collapse into an entry with the most common genes and DNA. The V and J calls follow TCRdb's processing rather than the paper's. In this sample the table shows about 830,000 distinct CDR3 sequences, about three fifths of which occur a single time. The biggest ten clones account for roughly 22% of the sample.

The donors were under 40 Caucasian individuals from Russia, aged roughly 6 to 100 years, who were systemically healthy. Each donor gave about 9.7 milliliters of peripheral blood, drawn into EDTA-treated Vacutainer tubes. Ficoll-Paque density-gradient centrifugation was used to isolate PBMCs, with at least 7 million obtained per sample. Trizol reagent was used to extract total RNA from the PBMCs, yielding at least 6 micrograms per sample. For every donor, flow cytometry on a PBMC aliquot measured the percentage of naive CD45RAhigh/CD27high T cells. The V end loses 7 bases and the J end loses 1 base, and a stretch of 17 bases separates them. The CDR3 numbers 15 residues from cysteine through phenylalanine. The kept DNA is CDR3 alone, 45 bases in frame from the first base. CDR1 and CDR2 (SGHRS, YFSETQ) derive from the germline V gene.

The sequencing input was blood. The V and J segments used are TRBV5-1 and TRBJ2-5, with a weak D call of TRBD1 (5 bases match). This TCR was recovered from a man aged 30 to 39 in good health. The CDR3 protein is CASSGPAGIQETQYF. The DNA sequence is given as TGCGCCAGCTCCGGCCCGGCAGGGATCCAAGAGACCCAGTACTTC.